The rows below give T cell receptor beta chains drawn from one sample of a study of OX40 agonist ivuxolimab in advanced cancers. TCRdb keeps only in-frame clones here, not all; method: immunoSEQ multiplex PCR. The data contain just over 35,000 clones, 76% of them singletons. The starting material was CD4+ or CD8+ T cells sorted from blood, obtained in a trial of the OX40 agonist ivuxolimab. The origin of the receptors is an adult with an advanced solid tumor such as melanoma, head and neck, liver or kidney cancer. The CDR3 runs from the conserved cysteine through the conserved F or W. The D gene is left open where the match is weak. Size is omitted from some rows. Given values are once, few, many or a class for expanded clones.

CDR3: CASSQTVYQPQHF
DNA: TGTGCCAGCAGCCAGACGGTGTATCAGCCCCAGCATTTT
size: -
V: TRBV7-8
J: TRBJ1-5
D: -

CDR3: CASSSSLNNSPLHF
DNA: TGTGCCAGCAGTTCCAGCCTCAATAATTCACCCCTCCACTTT
size: -
V: TRBV27
J: TRBJ1-6
D: -

CDR3: CASSPGGDRKQFF
DNA: TGCGCCAGCAGCCCGGGGGGTGATCGGAAGCAGTTCTTC
size: -
V: TRBV5-1
J: TRBJ2-1
D: TRBD2

CDR3: CASSDRNLNYGYTF
DNA: TGTGCCAGCAGTGACAGAAATCTTAACTATGGCTACACCTTC
size: -
V: TRBV2
J: TRBJ1-2
D: -

CDR3: CASSVGSPGEQYF
DNA: TGCGCCAGCAGTGTGGGGAGCCCCGGCGAGCAGTACTTC
size: -
V: TRBV10-2
J: TRBJ2-7
D: -

CDR3: CASSEQSLRTGELFF
DNA: TGTGCCAGCAGTGAACAATCACTTCGAACCGGGGAGCTGTTTTTT
size: -
V: TRBV2
J: TRBJ2-2
D: -

CDR3: CAISSSTTGRGNEKLFF
DNA: TGTGCCATCAGCTCTAGTACGACAGGGCGAGGTAATGAAAAACTGTTTTTT
size: -
V: TRBV10-3
J: TRBJ1-4
D: TRBD1

CDR3: CASSLSGAGELFF
DNA: TGTGCCAGCAGCTTATCAGGGGCCGGGGAGCTGTTTTTT
size: -
V: TRBV11-1
J: TRBJ2-2
D: -

CDR3: CASSYQGANYGYTF
DNA: TGTGCCAGCAGTTACCAGGGGGCTAACTATGGCTACACCTTC
size: medium-sized
V: TRBV6-5
J: TRBJ1-2
D: TRBD1

CDR3: CASSPFDRNTEAFF
DNA: TGTGCCAGCAGTCCCTTCGACCGGAACACTGAAGCTTTCTTT
size: -
V: TRBV7-6
J: TRBJ1-1
D: -

CDR3: CASSSLGGRGSYNEQFF
DNA: TGTGCCAGCAGCTCCCTCGGGGGCCGTGGCTCCTACAATGAGCAGTTCTTC
size: -
V: TRBV7-3
J: TRBJ2-1
D: -

CDR3: CASTDRGENRETQYF
DNA: TGTGCCAGCACGGACAGGGGAGAAAATAGAGAGACCCAGTACTTC
size: -
V: TRBV13
J: TRBJ2-5
D: TRBD1

CDR3: CASSLGADNEQFF
DNA: TGTGCCAGCAGCTTAGGCGCGGACAATGAGCAGTTCTTC
size: -
V: TRBV13
J: TRBJ2-1
D: -

CDR3: CAWSFTAVEPQHF
DNA: TGTGCCTGGAGTTTCACTGCCGTGGAGCCCCAGCATTTT
size: few
V: TRBV30
J: TRBJ1-5
D: -

CDR3: CASSFLSGGAAADTQYF
DNA: TGCGCCAGCAGCTTCTTAAGCGGGGGGGCCGCGGCAGATACGCAGTATTTT
size: once
V: TRBV5-1
J: TRBJ2-3
D: TRBD2

CDR3: CASSWGAGGYLGEQYF
DNA: TGTGCCAGCAGCTGGGGGGCAGGGGGCTACCTTGGAGAGCAGTACTTC
size: -
V: TRBV5-6
J: TRBJ2-7
D: TRBD1

CDR3: CASSPVRDYGYTF
DNA: TGTGCAAGCAGCCCCGTGAGGGACTATGGCTACACCTTC
size: -
V: TRBV7-3
J: TRBJ1-2
D: -

CDR3: CASRLRPDRHTEAFF
DNA: TGTGCCAGCAGGTTAAGACCGGACAGGCACACTGAAGCTTTCTTT
size: -
V: TRBV7-8
J: TRBJ1-1
D: TRBD1

CDR3: CASSEFGGRGLGNEQFF
DNA: TGCGCCAGCAGTGAGTTTGGAGGCAGGGGGCTAGGAAATGAGCAGTTCTTC
size: -
V: TRBV10-2
J: TRBJ2-1
D: TRBD1

CDR3: CASRDRGRGSYGYTF
DNA: TGTGCCAGCAGGGACAGGGGGCGGGGTAGTTATGGCTACACCTTC
size: -
V: TRBV6-6
J: TRBJ1-2
D: TRBD1

CDR3: CASTRTGILPYNEQFF
DNA: TGTGCCAGCACCAGGACAGGGATTCTCCCCTACAATGAGCAGTTCTTC
size: -
V: TRBV2
J: TRBJ2-1
D: TRBD1

CDR3: CASSRKLDRGHTEAFF
DNA: TGTGCCAGCAGCAGAAAACTAGACAGGGGACACACTGAAGCTTTCTTT
size: -
V: TRBV21-1
J: TRBJ1-1
D: -

CDR3: CASSEPPESNSPLHF
DNA: TGTGCCAGCAGTGAACCGCCCGAGAGCAATTCACCCCTCCACTTT
size: -
V: TRBV6-1
J: TRBJ1-6
D: -

CDR3: CASSELGRENSPLHF
DNA: TGTGCCAGCAGTGAATTGGGGAGGGAGAATTCACCCCTCCACTTT
size: few
V: TRBV2
J: TRBJ1-6
D: -

CDR3: CASRSQAGGGYQETQYF
DNA: TGTGCAAGTCGCTCCCAGGCAGGGGGAGGGTACCAAGAGACCCAGTACTTC
size: -
V: TRBV12-2
J: TRBJ2-5
D: -

CDR3: CSAGGMSTEAFF
DNA: TGCAGCGCCGGTGGGATGAGCACTGAAGCTTTCTTT
size: -
V: TRBV29-1
J: TRBJ1-1
D: -

CDR3: CASSPAQALNTEAFF
DNA: TGTGCCAGCTCTCCAGCGCAAGCCTTGAACACTGAAGCTTTCTTT
size: -
V: TRBV18
J: TRBJ1-1
D: -

CDR3: CASSSSGGAAQETQYF
DNA: TGTGCCAGCAGCTCCAGCGGGGGGGCTGCGCAAGAGACCCAGTACTTC
size: -
V: TRBV7-6
J: TRBJ2-5
D: TRBD2

CDR3: CASSSQGARDIQYF
DNA: TGTGCCAGCAGCTCCCAGGGGGCGAGGGACATTCAGTACTTC
size: -
V: TRBV9
J: TRBJ2-4
D: TRBD1

CDR3: CASSEGGRRGGYTF
DNA: TGTGCCAGCAGTGAAGGGGGCAGGAGAGGCGGCTACACCTTC
size: once
V: TRBV6-1
J: TRBJ1-2
D: -

CDR3: CAWSEDGYNSPLHF
DNA: TGTGCCTGGAGTGAGGATGGCTATAATTCACCCCTCCACTTT
size: -
V: TRBV30
J: TRBJ1-6
D: -

CDR3: CAWISGGATEAFF
DNA: TGTGCCTGGATCTCAGGGGGGGCCACTGAAGCTTTCTTT
size: few
V: TRBV30
J: TRBJ1-1
D: TRBD1

CDR3: CSVVVTSTTEAFF
DNA: TGCAGCGTTGTTGTGACATCAACGACTGAAGCTTTCTTT
size: -
V: TRBV29-1
J: TRBJ1-1
D: -

CDR3: CASGFNWGNTEAFF
DNA: TGTGCCAGTGGTTTCAATTGGGGGAACACTGAAGCTTTCTTT
size: -
V: TRBV19
J: TRBJ1-1
D: -

CDR3: CASSDSPNTGELFF
DNA: TGTGCCAGCAGCGATAGCCCGAACACCGGGGAGCTGTTTTTT
size: -
V: TRBV2
J: TRBJ2-2
D: -

CDR3: CAWSPRGATRTSEQYF
DNA: TGTGCCTGGAGCCCCCGAGGGGCAACTAGGACCTCCGAGCAGTACTTC
size: -
V: TRBV30
J: TRBJ2-7
D: -

CDR3: CASSSNTGELFF
DNA: TGTGCCAGCAGTTCGAACACCGGGGAGCTGTTTTTT
size: -
V: TRBV28
J: TRBJ2-2
D: -

CDR3: CASSSHSGGTNTQYF
DNA: TGTGCCAGCAGTTCACATTCGGGGGGCACGAATACGCAGTATTTT
size: -
V: TRBV6-6
J: TRBJ2-3
D: -

CDR3: CASSWAQETQYF
DNA: TGTGCCAGCAGCTGGGCCCAAGAGACCCAGTACTTC
size: once
V: TRBV4-2
J: TRBJ2-5
D: -

CDR3: CASSTEQGGPQEQYF
DNA: TGTGCCAGCAGCACGGAACAGGGAGGTCCCCAGGAGCAGTACTTC
size: once
V: TRBV21-1
J: TRBJ2-7
D: -

CDR3: CASRLTGGDYGYTF
DNA: TGTGCCAGCCGTCTGACAGGGGGCGACTATGGCTACACCTTC
size: few
V: TRBV5-6
J: TRBJ1-2
D: TRBD1

CDR3: CASSERAGEMPQHF
DNA: TGTGCCAGCAGTGAAAGGGCAGGGGAGATGCCCCAGCATTTT
size: -
V: TRBV6-1
J: TRBJ1-5
D: -

CDR3: CASSPAGGNYGYTF
DNA: TGTGCCAGCAGCCCGGCCGGGGGCAACTATGGCTACACCTTC
size: -
V: TRBV14
J: TRBJ1-2
D: -

CDR3: CASSKGGSKGNQPQHF
DNA: TGTGCCAGCAGTAAGGGGGGATCAAAAGGCAATCAGCCCCAGCATTTT
size: -
V: TRBV2
J: TRBJ1-5
D: -

CDR3: CASSNSRGYGYTF
DNA: TGTGCCAGCAGTAATAGTCGGGGCTATGGCTACACCTTC
size: -
V: TRBV9
J: TRBJ1-2
D: -

CDR3: CASRETRLEAFF
DNA: TGTGCCAGCAGGGAGACTAGGTTAGAAGCTTTCTTT
size: few
V: TRBV2
J: TRBJ1-1
D: -

CDR3: CAISGDTEAFF
DNA: TGTGCCATCAGTGGCGACACTGAAGCTTTCTTT
size: -
V: TRBV6-6
J: TRBJ1-1
D: -

CDR3: CASSGAPGTLNQPQHF
DNA: TGTGCCAGCAGTGGCGCCCCTGGGACACTTAATCAGCCCCAGCATTTT
size: few
V: TRBV2
J: TRBJ1-5
D: -

CDR3: CASSVSGALGTQYF
DNA: TGTGCCAGCAGCGTGTCAGGGGCGTTGGGAACGCAGTATTTT
size: -
V: TRBV7-7
J: TRBJ2-3
D: -

CDR3: CASSLGVRAAAFF
DNA: TGTGCCAGCAGCTTAGGGGTCCGGGCGGCAGCTTTCTTT
size: few
V: TRBV11-2
J: TRBJ1-1
D: -

CDR3: CAWSGGAGTGELFF
DNA: TGTGCCTGGAGCGGGGGGGCCGGCACCGGGGAGCTGTTTTTT
size: -
V: TRBV30
J: TRBJ2-2
D: TRBD2

CDR3: CASSLVVQGNEKLFF
DNA: TGTGCCAGCAGCTTAGTAGTACAGGGGAATGAAAAACTGTTTTTT
size: -
V: TRBV7-2
J: TRBJ1-4
D: TRBD1

CDR3: CASSQDPEGNYGYTF
DNA: TGCGCCAGCAGCCAAGATCCAGAGGGGAACTATGGCTACACCTTC
size: -
V: TRBV4-1
J: TRBJ1-2
D: -

CDR3: CASSKVGDGQEFCYGYTF
DNA: TGTGCCAGCAGCAAAGTTGGCGACGGACAGGAATTTTGCTATGGCTACACCTTC
size: -
V: TRBV21-1
J: TRBJ1-2
D: -

CDR3: CASSSAGQGGGYGYTF
DNA: TGCGCCAGCAGCTCCGCGGGACAGGGGGGTGGCTATGGCTACACCTTC
size: -
V: TRBV5-1
J: TRBJ1-2
D: TRBD1